These T cell receptor beta chains were read from a single sample in a study of beta chain features in type 1 diabetes. TCRdb's table, derived via immunoSEQ multiplex PCR, lists solely in-frame clones and lacks some. This table has about 300,000 clones, approximately 13% appearing once. Sequenced input: naive CD4+ T cells from blood. These receptors came from a young woman with type 1 diabetes. The CDR3 runs from the conserved cysteine through the conserved F or W. D genes are given only for firm matches. Some rows mark clone size as missing; the rest say once, few, many or name a class of expanded clone.

j_call	v_call	d_call	clone_size	cdr3_nt	cdr3_aa
TRBJ2-7	TRBV29-1	TRBD2	few	TGCAGCGTCGTTCCACTAGCGGCCTCCTACGAGCAGTACTTC	CSVVPLAASYEQYF
TRBJ2-2	TRBV7-9	TRBD1	.	TGTGCCAGCAGTCCGAGACAGGGGGCGGTCGGGGAGCTGTTTTTT	CASSPRQGAVGELFF
TRBJ1-4	TRBV4-2	TRBD1	.	TGTGCCAGCAGAAAAGGACAGGGTGAAGAAAAACTGTTTTTT	CASRKGQGEEKLFF
TRBJ1-5	TRBV2	.	few	TGTGCCAGCAGTGCACAGGGAAATAGCAATCAGCCCCAGCATTTT	CASSAQGNSNQPQHF
TRBJ2-7	TRBV18	.	.	TGTGCCAGCTCACCCGCCTTGAGGTCCCAGCTGGGCGAGCAGTACTTC	CASSPALRSQLGEQYF
TRBJ1-2	TRBV29-1	.	few	TGCAGCGGAAGACAGCTAAGACATGGCTACACCTTC	CSGRQLRHGYTF
TRBJ1-2	TRBV11-2	TRBD1	.	TGTGCCAGCAGAAGACCCGGGACAGGGCTAAATAATGGCTACACCTTC	CASRRPGTGLNNGYTF
TRBJ2-1	TRBV9	.	.	TGTGCCAGCAGCGTAGGCGGGACCTCACCCTTCTATAACAATGAGCAGTTCTTC	CASSVGGTSPFYNNEQFF
TRBJ1-2	TRBV19	.	.	TGTGCCAGTAGTCCCCGTGAAGGGGGTGCTGGCTACACCTTC	CASSPREGGAGYTF
TRBJ2-3	TRBV7-3	TRBD1	.	TGTGCCAGCAGCTTACAGGGGGCATCAGATACGCAGTATTTT	CASSLQGASDTQYF
TRBJ2-7	TRBV7-9	TRBD1	.	TGTGCCAGCAGCTTAGGTCGTCTATGGGACAGCTACGAGCAGTACTTC	CASSLGRLWDSYEQYF
TRBJ2-1	TRBV27	TRBD2	few	TGTGCCAGCAGGTCGACTAGCGCGATAGGGAATGAGCAGTTCTTC	CASRSTSAIGNEQFF
TRBJ2-1	TRBV18	TRBD2	.	TGTGCCAGCTCAACAGCGGGAGGGGTATACAATGAGCAGTTCTTC	CASSTAGGVYNEQFF
TRBJ1-5	TRBV6-4	TRBD1	.	TGTGCCAGCAGTGCCGAGACAGGGAATCAGCCCCAGCATTTT	CASSAETGNQPQHF
TRBJ2-7	TRBV11-2	.	few	TGTGCCAGCACCCTAACAAGCGGCTCCTACGAGCAGTACTTC	CASTLTSGSYEQYF
TRBJ2-1	TRBV7-2	.	few	TGTGCCAGCAGCCTCCCACCGGTGCAGTTCTTC	CASSLPPVQFF
TRBJ1-5	TRBV27	.	few	TGTGCCAGCAGTTTAGGGCAGGGGTATAGCAATCAGCCCCAGCATTTT	CASSLGQGYSNQPQHF
TRBJ2-3	TRBV7-9	TRBD2	.	TGTGCCAGCAGCCCCCCCGGGACTAGCGGGAGCACAGATACGCAGTATTTT	CASSPPGTSGSTDTQYF
TRBJ2-2	TRBV29-1	TRBD2	few	TGCAGCGGGAAACTAGCGGGAGCGAACACCGGGGAGCTGTTTTTT	CSGKLAGANTGELFF
TRBJ2-6	TRBV29-1	TRBD1	.	TGCAGCGTTGGACAGGGCATCTCACGATTCGGTGGGGCCAACGTCCTGACTTTC	CSVGQGISRFGGANVLTF
TRBJ2-2	TRBV4-3	TRBD2	.	TGCGCCAGCAGCCAAGTTCCCAGCGGGGAAGGAGGAACCGGGGAGCTGTTTTTT	CASSQVPSGEGGTGELFF
TRBJ2-5	TRBV13	.	.	TGTGCCAGCAGCTTCTCTCCGTCGGTCCAAGAGACCCAGTACTTC	CASSFSPSVQETQYF
TRBJ2-2	TRBV4-3	.	.	TGCGCCAGCAGCCAAGGGAGGCCGAACACCGGGGAGCTGTTTTTT	CASSQGRPNTGELFF
TRBJ1-5	TRBV4-1	.	.	TGCGCCAGCAGCCAAAATGGACAGTCCAATCAGCCCCAGCATTTT	CASSQNGQSNQPQHF
TRBJ1-1	TRBV30	.	few	TGTGCCTGGAGTGTCATCATGAACACTGAAGCTTTCTTT	CAWSVIMNTEAFF
TRBJ2-5	TRBV15	TRBD1	.	TGTGCCACCAGCAGAGATCTGACAGGGGAGACCCAGTACTTC	CATSRDLTGETQYF
TRBJ2-1	TRBV7-2	TRBD2	.	TGTGCCAGCAGCTCAACTAGCGGAACCTACAATGAGCAGTTCTTC	CASSSTSGTYNEQFF
TRBJ2-1	TRBV11-3	.	.	TGTGCCAGCAGCTTAAGTCCAGGGTCCAATGAGCAGTTCTTC	CASSLSPGSNEQFF
TRBJ1-5	TRBV7-2	.	few	TGTGCCAGCAGCCCTGATCGAGGCGGGCCCCAGCATTTT	CASSPDRGGPQHF
TRBJ1-5	TRBV5-1	.	.	TGCGCCAGCAGTCCAGGACAGAGCAATCAGCCCCAGCATTTT	CASSPGQSNQPQHF
TRBJ1-1	TRBV2	.	few	TGTGCCAGCAGGCGGACAGTCGGCACTGAAGCTTTCTTT	CASRRTVGTEAFF
TRBJ2-1	TRBV18	TRBD2	few	TGTGCCAGCTCACCTTCTAGCGGGAGCGGGAATGAGCAGTTCTTC	CASSPSSGSGNEQFF
TRBJ2-2	TRBV6-5	.	few	TGTGCCAGCGGAGGCAGGCAGACGACCGGGGAGCTGTTTTTT	CASGGRQTTGELFF
TRBJ2-3	TRBV7-2	.	.	TGTGCCAGCAGCTTAGTCGCCGGGAGAGGGATAGATACGCAGTATTTT	CASSLVAGRGIDTQYF
TRBJ1-2	TRBV5-6	.	.	TGTGCCAGCAGCTTGAGGCGGGGACGTGGCTACACCTTC	CASSLRRGRGYTF